These T cell receptor beta chains were read from a single sample in a study of graft-versus-host responses after intestinal transplantation. Assay used: immunoSEQ multiplex PCR; TCRdb lists only in-frame clones, some missing. The table shows over 90,000 clones, with about nine tenths occurring only once. No antigen has been identified for these receptors. The source was unstimulated CD4+ T cells sorted from spleen or lymph node cells, collected before transplant. The origin of the receptors is a human donor who was the organ donor for an intestinal transplant. Both conserved end residues are part of each CDR3. The D gene is left open where the match is weak. Size tells how often a clone was seen (once, few, many) or the class of an expanded clone, and some rows leave it out.

CDR3 length	D gene	V gene	clone size	J gene	CDR3 DNA	CDR3 protein
16	TRBD1	TRBV7-3	-	TRBJ1-1	TGTGCCAGCAGCCGACAGGGTTTAGTATCGGGGAGTGGGGCTTTCTTT	CASSRQGLVSGSGAFF
9	-	TRBV20-1	-	TRBJ2-5	TGCAGTGCTAACAGAGAGCAGTACTTC	CSANREQYF
14	-	TRBV9	once	TRBJ2-5	TGTGCCAGCAGCGTAGGACAGGTCGGGGAGACCCAGTACTTC	CASSVGQVGETQYF
13	-	TRBV5-1	-	TRBJ1-2	TGCGCCAGCAGCTTGGAGCTCTGGTATGGCTACACCTTC	CASSLELWYGYTF
15	TRBD2	TRBV9	-	TRBJ2-1	TGTGCCAGCAGCGTAGTAGCGGGGGGCCACAATGAGCAGTTCTTC	CASSVVAGGHNEQFF
12	-	TRBV5-1	-	TRBJ1-2	TGCGCCAGCAGCTCGGACAGCTACGGCTACACCTTC	CASSSDSYGYTF
17	TRBD1	TRBV9	-	TRBJ1-6	TGTGCCAGCAGTGCCGGGACAGGGAGCTCCTATAATTCACCCCTCCACTTT	CASSAGTGSSYNSPLHF
13	TRBD1	TRBV7-7	-	TRBJ2-5	TGTGCTAGCAGCTTGGGACAGCAAGAGACCCAGTACTTC	CASSLGQQETQYF
11	-	TRBV20-1	few	TRBJ1-1	TGCAGTGCTAGACGGAACACTGAAGCTTTCTTT	CSARRNTEAFF
14	-	TRBV4-1	once	TRBJ1-1	TGCGCCAGCAGCCAAGGCTACCGGAGCACTGAAGCTTTCTTT	CASSQGYRSTEAFF
19	TRBD2	TRBV9	-	TRBJ2-6	TGTGCCAGCAGCGTAGCTAGCGGCGGCCTCGGCTCTGGGGCCAACGTCCTGACTTTC	CASSVASGGLGSGANVLTF
13	-	TRBV6-1	-	TRBJ1-4	TGTGCCAGCAGTGAAGCGGGGGGGGAAAAACTGTTTTTT	CASSEAGGEKLFF
15	-	TRBV5-5	-	TRBJ2-7	TGTGCCAGCAGCTTGTGGTTAGCAGCAATCTACGAGCAGTACTTC	CASSLWLAAIYEQYF
15	TRBD2	TRBV11-2	-	TRBJ2-1	TGTGCCAGCAGCTTAGATCTAGCGGGTAGGGTTGAGCAGTTCTTC	CASSLDLAGRVEQFF
13	-	TRBV6-1	-	TRBJ1-5	TGTGCCAGCAGGAGCAAGATCAATCAGCCCCAGCATTTT	CASRSKINQPQHF
14	TRBD2	TRBV10-3	-	TRBJ2-3	TGTGCCACGCAAGGACTAGCGGGGGGGGATACGCAGTATTTT	CATQGLAGGDTQYF
16	TRBD1	TRBV4-1	few	TRBJ1-2	TGCGCCAGCAGCCCTATCGGGACAGGGGGATCGTACGGCTACACCTTC	CASSPIGTGGSYGYTF
15	TRBD1	TRBV4-2	-	TRBJ2-2	TGTGCCAGCAGCCAAGCCGGACAGGGTTACGGGGAGCTGTTTTTT	CASSQAGQGYGELFF
17	TRBD1	TRBV19	-	TRBJ1-3	TGTGCCAGTAGTATCTCAGGGGGGACTTCCTCTGGAAACACCATATATTTT	CASSISGGTSSGNTIYF
14	-	TRBV19	-	TRBJ2-5	TGTGCCAGCTCGAGAGGTATAACGGGAGAGACCCAGTACTTC	CASSRGITGETQYF
17	TRBD2	TRBV7-3	-	TRBJ2-3	TGTGCCAGCAGCTTAACACCTGTGCGGGGGGGTATAGATACGCAGTATTTT	CASSLTPVRGGIDTQYF
15	TRBD2	TRBV5-1	-	TRBJ2-7	TGCGCCAGCAGCCCGGGACTAGCGGGGAAAGCCGAGCAGTACTTC	CASSPGLAGKAEQYF
12	-	TRBV10-3	-	TRBJ1-1	TGTGCCATCAGAAGGGAGAAAACTGAAGCTTTCTTT	CAIRREKTEAFF
13	TRBD1	TRBV2	-	TRBJ1-4	TGTGCCAGCAGTCGGTCAGGGGCAGGGGGACTGTTTTTT	CASSRSGAGGLFF
15	-	TRBV7-2	-	TRBJ2-6	TGTGCCAGCAGCTTAGTTAGCTCTGGGGCCAACGTCCTGACTTTC	CASSLVSSGANVLTF